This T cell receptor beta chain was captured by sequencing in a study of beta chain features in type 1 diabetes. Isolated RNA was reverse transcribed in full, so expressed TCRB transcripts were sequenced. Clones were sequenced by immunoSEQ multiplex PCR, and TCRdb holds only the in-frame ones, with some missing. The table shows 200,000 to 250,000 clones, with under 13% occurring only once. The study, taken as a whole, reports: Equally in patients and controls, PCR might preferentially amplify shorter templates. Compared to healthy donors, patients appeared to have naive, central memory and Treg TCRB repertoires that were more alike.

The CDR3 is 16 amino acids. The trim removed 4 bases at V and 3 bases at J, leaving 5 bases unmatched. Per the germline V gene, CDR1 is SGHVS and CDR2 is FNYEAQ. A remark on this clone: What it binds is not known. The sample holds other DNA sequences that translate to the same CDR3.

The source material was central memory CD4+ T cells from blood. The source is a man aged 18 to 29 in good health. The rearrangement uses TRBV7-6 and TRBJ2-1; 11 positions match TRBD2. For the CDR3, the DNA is TGTGCCAGCAGCTCGGGACTAGCGGATCACTACAATGAGCAGTTCTTC. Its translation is CASSSGLADHYNEQFF.